The source of this TCR beta chain is a study of shared clonotypes between healthy human individuals. This clone was recorded once. No antigen is known for it. The CDR3 runs to 14 residues. Per germline, CDR1 SEHNR and CDR2 FQNEAQ (reference sequence). The V gene lost 0 bases and the J gene lost 1 base, with 6 bases spanning the gap. The naive CD8 subset, CD45RO-negative cells positively selected for CCR7, excluded terminally differentiated effector memory CD45RA+ cells. Study results and caveats: Generally, naive subsets (rather than memory subsets) showed larger estimated richness. Lower generation probabilities were found for non-shared clonotypes than for those shared by all four donors.

When replicate PCRs were run on sorted subsets, they used 200 to 250 ng DNA, 28,000 or so T cell genomes. In the original workflow: ImmunoSEQ output held junction-only sequences without quality scores, so filtering differed. TCRdb keeps only in-frame clones here, not all; method: immunoSEQ multiplex PCR. V, J and clone size are those of that table, while D and trimming were read from the DNA. The sample records millions of clones, roughly 91% being singletons. The source material was naive CD8+ T cells from PBMCs. The origin of this receptor is a man between 18 and 35 years old in good health. Some clones in this sample may be carry-over from other donors' samples. The rearrangement uses TRBV7-9 and TRBJ2-5; D is unresolved. The CDR3 bases are TGTGCCAGCAGCTTAGCACAGTTCCAAGAGACCCAGTACTTC. Amino acid sequence: CASSLAQFQETQYF.